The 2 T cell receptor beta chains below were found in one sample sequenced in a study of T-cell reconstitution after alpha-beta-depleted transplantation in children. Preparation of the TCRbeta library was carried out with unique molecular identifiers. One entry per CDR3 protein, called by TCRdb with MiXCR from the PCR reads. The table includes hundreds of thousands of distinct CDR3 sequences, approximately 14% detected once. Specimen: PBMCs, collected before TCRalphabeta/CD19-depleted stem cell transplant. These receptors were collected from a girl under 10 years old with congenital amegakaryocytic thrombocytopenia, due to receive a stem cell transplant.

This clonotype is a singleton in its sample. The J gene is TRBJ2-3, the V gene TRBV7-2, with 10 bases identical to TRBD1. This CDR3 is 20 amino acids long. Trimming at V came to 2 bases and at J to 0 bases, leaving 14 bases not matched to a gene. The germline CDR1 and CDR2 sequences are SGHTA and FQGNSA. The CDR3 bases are TGTGCCAGCAGCTTATCGACCGGGACAGGGGCCCCCTCTAGCACAGATACGCAGTATTTT. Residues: CASSLSTGTGAPSSTDTQYF. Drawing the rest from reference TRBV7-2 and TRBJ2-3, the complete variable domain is GAGVSQSPSNKVTEKGKDVELRCDPISGHTALYWYRQSLGQGLEFLIYFQGNSAPDKSGLPSDRFSAERTGGSVSTLTIQRTQQEDSAVYLCASSLSTGTGAPSSTDTQYFGPGTRLTVL.

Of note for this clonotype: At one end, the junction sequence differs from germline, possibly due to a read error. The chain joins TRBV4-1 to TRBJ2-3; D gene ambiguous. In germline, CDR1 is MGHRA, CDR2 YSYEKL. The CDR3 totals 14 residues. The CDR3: CASSKTSPGDTLYF. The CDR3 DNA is TGCGCCAGCAGCAAAACCTCCCCTGGAGATACGCTGTATTTT.